One sample yielded the 32 T cell receptor beta chains listed below, sequenced in a study of shared clonotypes between healthy human individuals (dated by TCRdb to the early 2020s). The library was prepared using the immunoSEQ multiplex PCR assay. As stored in TCRdb, this immuneACCESS dataset retains in-frame rearrangements with V and J assigned. A fraction of the clones does not appear; measured against another copy, unresolved V genes explain less than half of the discrepancy, and the remainder lacks a known reason. This sample has millions of clones in its table, and about 94% of those were observed once. The biggest ten clones account for around 1.1% of the sample. For the CD8 naive samples, CD45RO-negative cells were positively selected for CCR7, yielding a CD45RA+CCR7+ population from which TemRA cells were excluded. Source material: naive CD8+ T cells sorted from blood. The cell subset or site label, as the study defines it: CD45RA+CCR7+. The receptor source for this set is a man between 18 and 35 years old in good health.

This chain connects TRBV5-1 to TRBJ2-5; 7 bases line up with TRBD1. This CDR3 region has 14 residues. Germline-derived CDR1 and CDR2 are SGHRS and YFSETQ. Unmatched junction bases numbered 5, after V lost 5 bases and J lost 1 base. The CDR3 DNA reads as TGCGCCAGCAGAGGGGGCCCGGTCCAAGAGACCCAGTACTTC. Its protein product is CASRGGPVQETQYF.

The chain has TRBV27 and TRBJ1-3, with a tentative D call TRBD1 (6 bases). The CDR3 extends over 16 amino acids. The germline V gene encodes CDR1 MNHEY and CDR2 SMNVEV (reference sequence). The germline V and J ends were trimmed by 6 bases and 0 bases, with 15 bases remaining between them. The CDR3 protein is CASRARGAISGNTIYF. CDR3 nucleotides: TGTGCCAGCAGGGCAAGGGGGGCGATCTCTGGAAACACCATATATTTT.

This chain joins TRBV11-2 and TRBJ1-1; 7 bases are a match to TRBD1. V trimming: 5 bases; J trimming: 8 bases; junction bases outside the gene matches: 20. The CDR3 runs 17 residues. Looked up from germline, CDR1 is SGHAT and CDR2 is FQNNGV. In DNA, the CDR3 is TGTGCCAGCAGCCCAGGTGAGAGGGGGCGAAGGTTGCCAGAAGCTTTCTTT. It yields the protein CASSPGERGRRLPEAFF.

The chain has TRBV28 and TRBJ2-1, with TRBD2 matching over 9 bases. Germline V CDR1 and CDR2: MDHEN, SYDVKM. J gave up 8 bases and V 7 bases, and 15 bases lay outside the gene matches. There are 16 residues in the CDR3. The CDR3 spells CASTRPAWAGGDEQFF. For the CDR3, the DNA is TGTGCCAGCACGCGTCCGGCTTGGGCGGGGGGGGATGAGCAGTTCTTC.

The chain combines TRBV28 with TRBJ2-5, with TRBD1 identical over 7 bases. CDR3 length: 14 amino acids. The germline CDR1 and CDR2 sequences are MDHEN and SYDVKM. The V and J ends lost 4 bases and 4 bases, in that order; junction bases with no gene match: 6. The CDR3 region is CASSSTGVGETQYF. The CDR3 nucleotides read TGTGCCAGCAGTTCTACAGGGGTGGGAGAGACCCAGTACTTC.

The V call is TRBV15, the J call TRBJ1-1; no definite D call. Germline loops: CDR1 LNHNV, CDR2 YYDKDF (reference sequence). This CDR3 contains 14 residues. The V and J ends lost 3 bases and 0 bases respectively, with 8 bases between them. CDR3 sequence reads: CATSSGRVNTEAFF. CDR3 sequence (DNA): TGTGCCACCAGCAGTGGGAGGGTGAACACTGAAGCTTTCTTT.

The chain combines TRBV4-1 with TRBJ2-2, with a possible D match to TRBD2 (6 bases). Deletions cut 2 bases from V and 0 bases from J, with 10 bases between. The CDR3 covers 16 residues. Germline V CDR1 and CDR2: MGHRA, YSYEKL. CDR3 in DNA: TGCGCCAGCAGCCAATTGGGACTGGCGAACACCGGGGAGCTGTTTTTT. Amino acids: CASSQLGLANTGELFF.

The gene calls are TRBV7-9 and TRBJ2-1, with 7 positions matching TRBD1. From germline, CDR1 is SEHNR and CDR2 FQNEAQ (reference sequence). The CDR3 sequence is 14 residues long. With V trimmed by 6 bases and J by 8 bases, 10 bases remained unmatched. CDR3 residues: CASSYYTGDDEQFF. CDR3 DNA sequence: TGTGCCAGCAGTTATTACACAGGGGACGATGAGCAGTTCTTC.

The V and J genes are TRBV19 and TRBJ2-7; possibly TRBD2 for D (6 bases). The V end lost 0 bases, the J end lost 2 bases, and 11 bases lay between the germline ends. The CDR3 loop spans 15 amino acids. The germline V gene encodes CDR1 LNHDA and CDR2 SQIVND (reference sequence). Written as DNA, the CDR3 is TGTGCCAGTAGTATAGACCGGGAGTCCCCCTACGAGCAGTACTTC. Its protein is CASSIDRESPYEQYF.

The chain couples TRBV6-1 to TRBJ2-7; tentatively, D is TRBD2 (5 bases). The CDR3 is 14 residues long. Germline V CDR1 and CDR2: MNHNS, SASEGT. Trimming shortened V by 4 bases and J by 3 bases, and 13 bases separated the two germline ends. CDR3 protein: CASSGPVEGYEQYF. The DNA of the CDR3 is TGTGCCAGCAGTGGGCCAGTCGAGGGCTACGAGCAGTACTTC.

Points on this clone: The conserved phenylalanine or tryptophan is not found at the CDR3 terminus, so this likely reflects a read error. The limits of the CDR3 on the DNA are not certain, so only TCRdb's listed CDR3 is given. The chain has TRBV15 and TRBJ2-7. The CDR3 is 12 residues long, counting both termini. Germline V lookup: CDR1 LNHNV, CDR2 YYDKDF (reference sequence). CDR3 in amino acids: CATSSMTHQIVL.

The chain has TRBV27 and TRBJ2-3; 8 bases line up with TRBD2. There are 16 residues in the CDR3. Germline assignment: CDR1 MNHEY and CDR2 SMNVEV (reference sequence). Unmatched junction bases numbered 9, after V lost 5 bases and J lost 2 bases. DNA for the CDR3: TGTGCCAGCAGTCAGGGGATAGCGGGAACCACAGATACGCAGTATTTT. Amino acid sequence: CASSQGIAGTTDTQYF.

Of note for this clone: Other DNA sequences within the sample encode an identical CDR3. CDR3 DNA sequence: TGCGCCAGCAGCCAAGATGCCGGTTACAATGAGCAGTTCTTC. Translated: CASSQDAGYNEQFF. The chain couples TRBV4-1 to TRBJ2-1; no definite D call. CDR1 is MGHRA, CDR2 YSYEKL, per germline. The CDR3 consists of 14 residues. V lost 0 bases, J lost 4 bases, and 7 bases lay in between.

Only a few counts were recorded for this clone. The chain uses TRBV27 and TRBJ1-2; D perhaps matches TRBD1 (5 bases). The CDR3 consists of 13 residues. V lost 7 bases and J lost 5, with 14 bases in between. Germline values: CDR1 MNHEY, CDR2 SMNVEV (reference sequence). CDR3 sequence reads: CASKPRQLYGYTF. The CDR3 nucleotides are TGTGCCAGCAAACCGAGACAGTTATATGGCTACACCTTC.

The chain couples TRBV5-8 to TRBJ2-7; TRBD1 is a possible D gene (6 bases). CDR1 SGHTS and CDR2 YDEGEE come from the germline V gene. This CDR3 region has 11 residues. Trimming pared 4 bases from V and 6 bases from J, leaving 8 bases between. This CDR3 reads CASSQGGEQYF. The CDR3 DNA reads as TGTGCCAGCAGCCAAGGGGGCGAGCAGTACTTC.

This clone was seen just once. The gene calls are TRBV28 and TRBJ2-5; 10 bases map to TRBD1. This CDR3 is 15 amino acids long. Germline-derived CDR1 and CDR2 are MDHEN and SYDVKM. Germline trimming cut 4 bases from V and 5 bases from J; bases unmatched to any gene: 7. The CDR3 DNA is TGTGCCAGCAGTTCCCGACAGGGGGCCCAGGAGACCCAGTACTTC. It codes for CASSSRQGAQETQYF.

The gene calls are TRBV28 and TRBJ2-7; D gene uncertain. The CDR3 extends over 13 amino acids. Per the germline V gene, CDR1 is MDHEN and CDR2 is SYDVKM. Trimming left V 2 bases short and J 7 bases short, with 12 bases between. CDR3 sequence reads: CASSLGPAWEQYF. The CDR3 DNA reads TGTGCCAGCAGTTTAGGGCCTGCTTGGGAGCAGTACTTC.

The chain recombines TRBV19 with TRBJ2-6; tentative D call: TRBD1 (5 bases). Germline lookup yields CDR1 LNHDA and CDR2 SQIVND (reference sequence). The CDR3 extends over 17 amino acids. V lost 3 bases and J 0 bases, leaving 12 bases between the germline ends. DNA for the CDR3: TGTGCCAGTAGTATGGCCGGACACTACTCTGGGGCCAACGTCCTGACTTTC. Translated: CASSMAGHYSGANVLTF.

The V and J genes are TRBV5-6 and TRBJ1-1; the D is unclear. Trimming removed 4 bases at V and 4 bases at J, with 11 bases between. Germline-derived CDR1 and CDR2 are SGHDT and YYEEEE. CDR3 length: 13 residues. CDR3 nucleotide sequence: TGTGCCAGCAGCACAAATGGTCCCACTGAAGCTTTCTTT. Protein: CASSTNGPTEAFF.

The CDR3 nucleotides are TGTGCCAGCAGCTCCTTTACTACCGAGGACATTCAGTACTTC. It yields the protein CASSSFTTEDIQYF. V usage is TRBV2 and J usage is TRBJ2-4; D is undetermined. In germline, CDR1 is SNHLY, CDR2 FYNNEI. Trimming took off 6 bases at V and 8 bases at J, with 17 bases between the two ends. The CDR3 totals 14 residues.

The chain is built from TRBV11-2 and TRBJ1-1; D not certain. CDR3 size: 14 residues. The V and J ends lost 3 bases and 6 bases respectively, with 14 bases between them. CDR1 and CDR2 from the germline V gene are SGHAT and FQNNGV. In DNA, the CDR3 is TGTGCCAGCAGCTTCGACCCATACGGTTCTGAAGCTTTCTTT. Its protein is CASSFDPYGSEAFF.

This chain joins TRBV29-1 and TRBJ2-7; D may be TRBD1 (6 bases). Trimming removed 4 bases from V and 2 bases from J, with 12 bases in between. Germline-derived CDR1 and CDR2 are SQVTM and ANQGSEA. CDR3 length equals 13 residues. The CDR3 protein is CSVVRTETYEQYF. The DNA of the CDR3 is TGCAGCGTTGTCCGGACAGAGACCTACGAGCAGTACTTC.

The rearrangement uses TRBV19 and TRBJ2-7; 8 nucleotides agree with TRBD2. V shed 6 bases and J 2 bases; nucleotides not matched to a gene: 6. There are 14 residues in the CDR3. CDR1 LNHDA and CDR2 SQIVND come from the germline V gene (reference sequence). For the CDR3, the DNA is TGTGCCAGTAGCGATCGGGGACTAGCCTACGAGCAGTACTTC. It is translated as CASSDRGLAYEQYF.

The chain links TRBV6-5 to TRBJ1-2; no clear D. The CDR3 is made up of 15 amino acids. Germline V lookup: CDR1 MNHEY, CDR2 SVGAGI. V shed 2 bases and J shed 1 base, with 11 bases lying between them. The CDR3: CASSYRDSFNYGYTF. DNA of the CDR3: TGTGCCAGCAGTTACCGGGATAGTTTTAACTATGGCTACACCTTC.

This chain links TRBV27 with TRBJ2-2, with D maybe TRBD1 (5 bases). The CDR3 is 15 amino acids. The V gene's germline CDR1 is MNHEY and CDR2 SMNVEV (reference sequence). V shed 0 bases and J shed 2 bases, with 7 bases lying between them. CDR3 sequence: CASSLSGANTGELFF. The CDR3 bases are TGTGCCAGCAGTTTATCTGGGGCAAACACCGGGGAGCTGTTTTTT.

The V gene is TRBV21-1, the J gene TRBJ2-2; TRBD1 reflects the table's D call only, with no check against the DNA. TRBV21-1 is tagged as a pseudogene. The CDR3 runs 14 residues. CDR3 residues: CASPRDKSTGELFF. CDR3 DNA: TGTGCCAGCCCCCGGGACAAATCGACCGGGGAGCTGTTTTTT.

The rearrangement uses TRBV5-6 and TRBJ2-2, with D unresolved. In germline, CDR1 is SGHDT, CDR2 YYEEEE. The CDR3 runs 11 residues. V was trimmed by 2 bases and J by 8 bases, leaving 4 bases between them. CDR3 sequence: CASSFVGELFF. For the CDR3, the DNA is TGTGCCAGCAGCTTTGTAGGGGAGCTGTTTTTT.

V usage is TRBV5-1 and J usage is TRBJ1-2; maybe TRBD1 (5 bases). The length of the CDR3 is 14 residues. The V end lost 0 bases, the J end lost 8 bases, and 14 bases lay between the germline ends. Germline CDR1 is SGHRS and CDR2 is YFSETQ. The CDR3 region has the DNA TGCGCCAGCAGCTTGGCCGAAGGGGTGGCCGGCTACACCTTC. Its protein is CASSLAEGVAGYTF.

This chain joins TRBV6-1 and TRBJ1-2, with a tentative D call TRBD1 (5 bases). V was pared by 5 bases and J by 4 bases, with 17 bases between. This CDR3 comprises 15 residues. Germline lookup yields CDR1 MNHNS and CDR2 SASEGT. In DNA, the CDR3 is TGTGCCAGCAGTAGCCCCAGGGATGGGTCCTATGGCTACACCTTC. Protein sequence: CASSSPRDGSYGYTF.

The chain has TRBV5-6 and TRBJ1-2; unclear D gene. Trimming removed 4 bases at V and 3 bases at J, with 7 bases between. Looked up from germline, CDR1 is SGHDT and CDR2 is YYEEEE. The CDR3 loop spans 12 amino acids. The DNA for the CDR3 is TGTGCCAGCAGCGTGAGTGACTATGGCTACACCTTC. Amino acids: CASSVSDYGYTF.

This chain connects TRBV7-9 to TRBJ2-3; no clear D gene. The CDR3 is 16 amino acids. The V gene lost 5 bases and the J gene lost 0 bases, with 15 bases spanning the gap. Germline loops: CDR1 SEHNR, CDR2 FQNEAQ (reference sequence). The CDR3 reads CASSLAEAGSTDTQYF. CDR3 DNA sequence: TGTGCCAGCAGCCTCGCCGAGGCTGGGAGCACAGATACGCAGTATTTT. Combining the CDR3 with reference TRBV7-9 and TRBJ2-3 gives the whole variable domain DTGVSQNPRHKITKRGQNVTFRCDPISEHNRLYWYRQTLGQGPEFLTYFQNEAQLEKSRLLSDRFSAERPKGSFSTLEIQRTEQGDSAMYLCASSLAEAGSTDTQYFGPGTRLTVL.

The chain recombines TRBV2 with TRBJ2-7; the D is unclear. Germline V CDR1 and CDR2: SNHLY, FYNNEI. The V and J ends lost 3 bases and 1 base respectively, with 10 bases between them. The CDR3 is 14 residues long. Here the CDR3 DNA reads TGTGCCAGCAGTGATTTAGTATCTTCCTACGAGCAGTACTTC. Translation gives CASSDLVSSYEQYF.